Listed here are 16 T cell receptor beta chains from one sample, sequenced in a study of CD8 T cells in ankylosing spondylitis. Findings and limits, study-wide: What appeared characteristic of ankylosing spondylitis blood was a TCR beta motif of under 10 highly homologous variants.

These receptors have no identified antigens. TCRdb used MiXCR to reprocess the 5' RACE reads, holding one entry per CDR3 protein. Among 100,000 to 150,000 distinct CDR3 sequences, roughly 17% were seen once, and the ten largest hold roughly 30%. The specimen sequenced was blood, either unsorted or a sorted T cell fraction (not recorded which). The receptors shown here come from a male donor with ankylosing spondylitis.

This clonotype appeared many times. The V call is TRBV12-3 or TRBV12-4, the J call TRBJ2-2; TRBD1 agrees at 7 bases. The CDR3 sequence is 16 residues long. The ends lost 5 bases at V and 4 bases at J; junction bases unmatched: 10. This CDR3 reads CASSLTGTASTGELFF. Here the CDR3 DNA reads TGTGCCAGCAGTCTTACCGGGACAGCCTCCACCGGGGAGCTGTTTTTT.

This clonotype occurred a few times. CDR3 sequence reads: CASSPGQFYYGYTF. CDR3 bases: TGTGCCAGCAGCCCAGGACAGTTTTACTATGGCTACACCTTC. This rearrangement joins TRBV12-3 or TRBV12-4 to TRBJ1-2, with a possible D match to TRBD1 (6 bases). This CDR3 spans 14 amino acids. V was clipped by 6 bases and J by 3 bases, with 14 bases between them.

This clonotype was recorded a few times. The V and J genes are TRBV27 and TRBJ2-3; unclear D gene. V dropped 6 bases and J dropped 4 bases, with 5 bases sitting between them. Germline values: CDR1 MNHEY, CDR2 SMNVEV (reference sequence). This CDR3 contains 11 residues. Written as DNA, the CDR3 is TGTGCCAGCAGGCTGGCAGATACGCAGTATTTT. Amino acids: CASRLADTQYF.

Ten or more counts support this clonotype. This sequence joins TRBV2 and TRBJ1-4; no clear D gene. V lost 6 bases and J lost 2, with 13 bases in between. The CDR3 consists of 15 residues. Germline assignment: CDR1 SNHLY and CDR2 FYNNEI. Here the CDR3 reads CASRMGIATNEKLFF. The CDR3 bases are TGTGCCAGCAGGATGGGGATTGCGACTAATGAAAAACTGTTTTTT.

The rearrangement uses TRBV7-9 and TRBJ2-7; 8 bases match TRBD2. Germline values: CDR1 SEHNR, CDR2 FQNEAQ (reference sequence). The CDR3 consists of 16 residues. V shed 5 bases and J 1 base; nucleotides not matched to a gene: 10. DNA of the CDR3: TGTGCCAGCAGCGGGGTAGCGGGGCCCGCTTCCTACGAGCAGTACTTC. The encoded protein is CASSGVAGPASYEQYF.

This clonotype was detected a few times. CDR3 region: CASSSTGTGGSGYTF. In nucleotides, the CDR3 is TGTGCCAGCAGCTCCACCGGGACAGGGGGTTCCGGCTACACCTTC. The J gene is TRBJ1-2, the V gene TRBV4-2; 11 bases map to TRBD1. V shed 5 bases, J shed 8 bases, and the junction held 10 bases outside the gene matches. The CDR3 length is 15 residues. Germline V gene data show CDR1 as LGHNA and CDR2 as YNFKEQ.

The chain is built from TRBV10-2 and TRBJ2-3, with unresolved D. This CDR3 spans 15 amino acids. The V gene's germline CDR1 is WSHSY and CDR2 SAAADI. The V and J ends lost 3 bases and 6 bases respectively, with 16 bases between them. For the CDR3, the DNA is TGCGCCAGCAGTGATTGGCGTCTAAAAGGTGATACGCAGTATTTT. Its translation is CASSDWRLKGDTQYF.

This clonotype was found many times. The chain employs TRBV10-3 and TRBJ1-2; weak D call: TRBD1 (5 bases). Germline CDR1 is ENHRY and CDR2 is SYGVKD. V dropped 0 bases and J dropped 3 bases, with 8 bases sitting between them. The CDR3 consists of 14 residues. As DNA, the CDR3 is TGTGCCATCAGTGAGTCCGACAGCTACTATGGCTACACCTTC. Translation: CAISESDSYYGYTF.

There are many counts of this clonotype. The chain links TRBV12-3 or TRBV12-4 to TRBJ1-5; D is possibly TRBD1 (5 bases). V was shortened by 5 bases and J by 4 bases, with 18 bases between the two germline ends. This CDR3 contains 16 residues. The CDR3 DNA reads TGTGCCAGCAGTCTTGGGACCCTAGGCAGGAATCAGCCCCAGCATTTT. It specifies CASSLGTLGRNQPQHF.

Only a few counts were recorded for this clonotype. This CDR3 is CSVEDGGSSYNEQFF. The CDR3 bases are TGCAGCGTTGAAGACGGCGGGAGCTCCTACAATGAGCAGTTCTTC. The rearrangement uses TRBV29-1 and TRBJ2-1; TRBD2 aligns across 7 bases. This CDR3 is 15 amino acids long. Germline V gives CDR1 SQVTM, CDR2 ANQGSEA. The trim removed 0 bases at V and 0 bases at J, leaving 2 bases unmatched.

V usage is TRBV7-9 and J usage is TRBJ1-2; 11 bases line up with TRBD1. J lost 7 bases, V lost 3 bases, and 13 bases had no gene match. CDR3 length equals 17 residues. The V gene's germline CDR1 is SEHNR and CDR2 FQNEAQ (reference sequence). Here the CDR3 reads CASSFLISGTGGAGYTF. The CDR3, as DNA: TGTGCCAGCAGCTTTTTAATTTCCGGGACAGGGGGTGCTGGCTACACCTTC. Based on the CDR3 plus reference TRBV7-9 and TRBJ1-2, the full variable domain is DTGVSQNPRHKITKRGQNVTFRCDPISEHNRLYWYRQTLGQGPEFLTYFQNEAQLEKSRLLSDRFSAERPKGSFSTLEIQRTEQGDSAMYLCASSFLISGTGGAGYTFGSGTRLTVV.

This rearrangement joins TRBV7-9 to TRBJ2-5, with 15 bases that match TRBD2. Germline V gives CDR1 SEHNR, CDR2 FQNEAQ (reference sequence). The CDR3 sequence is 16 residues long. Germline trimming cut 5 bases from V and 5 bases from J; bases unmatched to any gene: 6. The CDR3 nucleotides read TGTGCCAGCAGCCGGACTAGCGGGAGGGCCGGCGAGACCCAGTACTTC. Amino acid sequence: CASSRTSGRAGETQYF.

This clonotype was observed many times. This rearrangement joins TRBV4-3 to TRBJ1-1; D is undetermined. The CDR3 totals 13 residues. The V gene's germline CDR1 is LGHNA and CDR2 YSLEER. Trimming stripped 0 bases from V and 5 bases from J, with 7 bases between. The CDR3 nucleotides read TGCGCCAGCAGCCAAGATGGAGGAACTGAAGCTTTCTTT. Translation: CASSQDGGTEAFF.

This CDR3 reads CASSQDAGNTEAFF. CDR3 bases: TGTGCCAGCAGCCAAGATGCGGGTAACACTGAAGCTTTCTTT. The chain has TRBV14 and TRBJ1-1, with D uncertain. This CDR3 is 14 amino acids long. Trimming shortened V by 0 bases and J by 2 bases, and 7 bases separated the two germline ends. Germline V gene sequence: CDR1 SGHDN, CDR2 FVKESK.

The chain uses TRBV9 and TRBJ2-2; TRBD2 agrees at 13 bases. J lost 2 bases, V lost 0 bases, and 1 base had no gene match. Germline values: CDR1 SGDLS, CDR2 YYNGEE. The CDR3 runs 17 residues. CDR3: CASSVGLAGGNTGELFF. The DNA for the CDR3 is TGTGCCAGCAGCGTAGGACTAGCGGGAGGAAACACCGGGGAGCTGTTTTTT.

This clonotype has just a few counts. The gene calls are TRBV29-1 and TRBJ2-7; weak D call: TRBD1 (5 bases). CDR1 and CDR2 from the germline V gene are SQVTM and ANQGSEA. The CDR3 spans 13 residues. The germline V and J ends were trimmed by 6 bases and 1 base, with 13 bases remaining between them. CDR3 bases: TGCAGCGTCAACCTAGGGGTTTCCTACGAGCAGTACTTC. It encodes CSVNLGVSYEQYF.